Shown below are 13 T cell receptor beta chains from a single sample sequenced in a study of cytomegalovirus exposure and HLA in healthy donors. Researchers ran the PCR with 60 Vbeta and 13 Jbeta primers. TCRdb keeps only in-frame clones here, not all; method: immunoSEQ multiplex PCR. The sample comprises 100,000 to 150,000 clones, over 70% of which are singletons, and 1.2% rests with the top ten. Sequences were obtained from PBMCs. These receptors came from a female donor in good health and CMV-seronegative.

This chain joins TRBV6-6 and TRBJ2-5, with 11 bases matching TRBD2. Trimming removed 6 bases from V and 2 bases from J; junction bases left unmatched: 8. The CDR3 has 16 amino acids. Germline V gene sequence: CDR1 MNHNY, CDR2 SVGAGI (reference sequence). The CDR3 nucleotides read TGTGCCAGCAGCCAATCCGGGACTAGCGGTCAAGAGACCCAGTACTTC. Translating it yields CASSQSGTSGQETQYF.

In DNA, the CDR3 is TGTGCCAGCAGCCGTTCCCCGCGCGGGAGGGCCGTTTGGCAAGAGACCCAGTACTTC. It codes for CASSRSPRGRAVWQETQYF. The gene calls are TRBV7-2 and TRBJ2-5, with 9 bases aligning to TRBD2. V gave up 5 bases and J gave up 2 bases; unmatched junction bases: 18. This CDR3 region has 19 residues. Germline values: CDR1 SGHTA, CDR2 FQGNSA.

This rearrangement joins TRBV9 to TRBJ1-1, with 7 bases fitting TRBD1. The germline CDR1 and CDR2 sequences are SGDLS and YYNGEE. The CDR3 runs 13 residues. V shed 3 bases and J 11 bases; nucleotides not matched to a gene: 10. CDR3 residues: CASSAIVQGSAFF. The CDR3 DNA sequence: TGTGCCAGCAGCGCGATTGTACAGGGGTCTGCTTTCTTT.

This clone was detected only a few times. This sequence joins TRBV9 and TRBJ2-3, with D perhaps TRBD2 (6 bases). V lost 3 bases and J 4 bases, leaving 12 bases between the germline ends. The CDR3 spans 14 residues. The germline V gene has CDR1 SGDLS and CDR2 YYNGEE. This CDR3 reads CASSAGLAPDTQYF. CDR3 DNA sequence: TGTGCCAGCAGCGCGGGACTTGCTCCAGATACGCAGTATTTT.

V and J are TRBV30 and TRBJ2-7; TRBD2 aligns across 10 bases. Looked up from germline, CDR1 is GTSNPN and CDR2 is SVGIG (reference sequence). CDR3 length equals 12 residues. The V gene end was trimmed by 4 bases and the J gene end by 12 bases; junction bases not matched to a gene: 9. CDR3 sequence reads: CAWTSGTSDGYF. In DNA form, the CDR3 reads TGTGCCTGGACCTCCGGGACTAGCGATGGGTACTTC.

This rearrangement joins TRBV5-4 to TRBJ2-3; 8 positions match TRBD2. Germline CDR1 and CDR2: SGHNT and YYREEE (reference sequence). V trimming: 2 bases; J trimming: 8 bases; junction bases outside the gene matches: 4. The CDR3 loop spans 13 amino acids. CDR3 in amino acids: CASSLAGDVTQYF. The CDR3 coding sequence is TGTGCCAGCAGCTTAGCGGGGGACGTTACGCAGTATTTT.

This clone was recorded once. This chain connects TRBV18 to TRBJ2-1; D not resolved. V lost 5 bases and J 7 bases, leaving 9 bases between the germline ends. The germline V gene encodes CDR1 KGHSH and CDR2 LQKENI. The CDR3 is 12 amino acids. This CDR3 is CASSLGVNEQFF. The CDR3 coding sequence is TGTGCCAGCTCATTAGGAGTAAATGAGCAGTTCTTC.

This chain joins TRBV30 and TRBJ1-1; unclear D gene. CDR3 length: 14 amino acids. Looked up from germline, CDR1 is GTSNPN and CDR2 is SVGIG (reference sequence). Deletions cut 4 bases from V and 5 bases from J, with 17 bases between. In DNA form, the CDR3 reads TGTGCCTGGAACGGAGTTGGCCTCCAAACTGAAGCTTTCTTT. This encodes CAWNGVGLQTEAFF.

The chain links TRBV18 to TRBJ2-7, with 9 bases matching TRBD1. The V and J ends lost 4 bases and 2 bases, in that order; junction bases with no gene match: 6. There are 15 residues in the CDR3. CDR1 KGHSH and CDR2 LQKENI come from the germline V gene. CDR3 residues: CASSRRQGVTYEQYF. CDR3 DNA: TGTGCCAGCTCACGACGACAGGGGGTCACCTACGAGCAGTACTTC.

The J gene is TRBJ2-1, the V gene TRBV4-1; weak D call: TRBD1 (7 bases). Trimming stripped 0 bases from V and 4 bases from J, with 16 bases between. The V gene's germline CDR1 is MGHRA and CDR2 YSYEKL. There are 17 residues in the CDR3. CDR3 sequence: CASSQDMEGARYNEQFF. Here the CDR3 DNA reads TGCGCCAGCAGCCAAGATATGGAGGGGGCACGGTACAATGAGCAGTTCTTC.

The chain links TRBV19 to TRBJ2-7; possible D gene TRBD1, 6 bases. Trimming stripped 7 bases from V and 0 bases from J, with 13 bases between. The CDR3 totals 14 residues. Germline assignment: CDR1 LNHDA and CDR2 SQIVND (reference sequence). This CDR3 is CASTLTGASYEQYF. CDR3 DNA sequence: TGTGCCAGTACCCTGACAGGCGCCTCCTACGAGCAGTACTTC.

The CDR3 coding sequence is TGTGCCAGCAGTTACTCGGTCACCGGGACAGTGGTTGGCTACACCTTC. This encodes CASSYSVTGTVVGYTF. The V and J genes are TRBV6-5 and TRBJ1-2, with 7 bases fitting TRBD1. The CDR3 spans 16 residues. Unmatched junction bases numbered 11, after V lost 0 bases and J lost 7 bases. Looked up from germline, CDR1 is MNHEY and CDR2 is SVGAGI.

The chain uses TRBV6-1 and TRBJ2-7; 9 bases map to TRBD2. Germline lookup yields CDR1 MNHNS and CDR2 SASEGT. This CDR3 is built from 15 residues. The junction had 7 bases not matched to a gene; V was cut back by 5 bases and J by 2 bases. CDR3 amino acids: CASSSGGGGTYEQYF. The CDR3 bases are TGTGCCAGCAGTTCCGGCGGGGGGGGAACCTACGAGCAGTACTTC.